These 25 T cell receptor beta chains came from one sample sequenced in a study of OX40 agonist ivuxolimab in advanced cancers. Measured with immunoSEQ multiplex PCR; TCRdb has only the in-frame clones, and not every one. The sample has around 95,000 clones; around 90% are singletons. Sequences were derived from CD4+ or CD8+ T cells sorted from blood, sampled in a trial of the OX40 agonist ivuxolimab. The receptors originated from an adult with an advanced solid tumor such as melanoma, head and neck, liver or kidney cancer.

This clone was picked up one time. The chain links TRBV7-2 to TRBJ2-1; D gene ambiguous. Germline lookup yields CDR1 SGHTA and CDR2 FQGNSA. The CDR3 is 13 residues long. V dropped 1 base and J dropped 12 bases, with 13 bases sitting between them. CDR3 in DNA: TGTGCCAGCAGCTTAGTGGGGTCGAACGTGCAGTTCTTC. This translates into CASSLVGSNVQFF.

This clone was observed a single time. The chain links TRBV4-1 to TRBJ1-4; D call uncertain. Germline-derived CDR1 and CDR2 are MGHRA and YSYEKL. Trimming stripped 8 bases from V and 2 bases from J, with 18 bases between. This CDR3 has 16 amino acids. The CDR3 reads CASQIGDRATNEKLFF. In nucleotides, the CDR3 is TGCGCCAGCCAGATCGGGGATAGAGCGACTAATGAAAAACTGTTTTTT.

The rearrangement links TRBV5-1 to TRBJ1-3; no reliable D call. The germline V gene encodes CDR1 SGHRS and CDR2 YFSETQ. The germline V and J ends were trimmed by 4 bases and 0 bases, with 17 bases remaining between them. There are 17 residues in the CDR3. DNA for the CDR3: TGCGCCAGCAGCCGTTCGGGCGGGTCCGCCTCTGGAAACACCATATATTTT. Translated, it gives CASSRSGGSASGNTIYF.

The rearrangement uses TRBV2 and TRBJ1-2; D is uncertain. This CDR3 spans 11 amino acids. The V end lost 6 bases, the J end lost 6 bases, and 8 bases lay between the germline ends. The germline CDR1 and CDR2 sequences are SNHLY and FYNNEI. CDR3 amino acids: CASSVPDGYTF. The CDR3 DNA is TGTGCCAGCAGCGTACCGGATGGCTACACCTTC.

V usage is TRBV28 and J usage is TRBJ1-2; TRBD1 matches 12 bases. V was clipped by 3 bases and J by 6 bases; unmatched bases: 5. The CDR3 has 15 amino acids. CDR1 MDHEN and CDR2 SYDVKM come from the germline V gene. The CDR3 region has the DNA TGTGCCAGCAGTTTTGGGGACAGGGGGCGCAATGGCTACACCTTC. Encoded protein: CASSFGDRGRNGYTF.

The chain has TRBV7-8 and TRBJ1-3; D is uncertain. V was cut by 3 bases and J by 0 bases, with 12 bases left in between. Germline CDR1 reads SGHVS; CDR2 reads FQNEAQ. This CDR3 is built from 16 residues. In DNA, the CDR3 is TGTGCCAGCAGCTTCCGGACTCGTCCCTCTGGAAACACCATATATTTT. It specifies CASSFRTRPSGNTIYF.

This sequence joins TRBV5-1 and TRBJ1-4, with D hard to call. Trimming took off 1 base at V and 1 base at J, with 11 bases between the two ends. The CDR3 extends over 16 amino acids. Germline CDR1 and CDR2: SGHRS and YFSETQ. CDR3 region: CASSLSPLGTNEKLFF. The CDR3 DNA sequence: TGCGCCAGCAGCTTGTCGCCGCTCGGAACTAATGAAAAACTGTTTTTT. The whole variable domain, remainder taken from reference TRBV5-1 and TRBJ1-4, is KAGVTQTPRYLIKTRGQQVTLSCSPISGHRSVSWYQQTPGQGLQFLFEYFSETQRNKGNFPGRFSGRQFSNSRSEMNVSTLELGDSALYLCASSLSPLGTNEKLFFGSGTQLSVL.

J is TRBJ1-2 and V is TRBV4-2; 9 nucleotides match TRBD1. In germline, CDR1 is LGHNA, CDR2 YNFKEQ. Trimming took 2 bases from V and 8 from J; bases not matched to a gene: 3. The CDR3 totals 13 residues. CDR3 in amino acids: CASSQTGGWGYTF. CDR3 coding DNA: TGTGCCAGCAGCCAAACAGGGGGCTGGGGCTACACCTTC.

This sequence joins TRBV6-6 and TRBJ2-5; 7 bases align to TRBD2. V dropped 6 bases and J dropped 5; count of bases not matched to a gene: 3. Germline CDR1 and CDR2: MNHNY and SVGAGI (reference sequence). The length of the CDR3 is 12 residues. The CDR3 region has the DNA TGTGCCAGCAGCCCGACTAGCGAGACCCAGTACTTC. Translating it yields CASSPTSETQYF.

The chain employs TRBV5-1 and TRBJ2-3; possible D gene TRBD1, 6 bases. This CDR3 is 15 amino acids long. Germline V gene lookup returns CDR1 SGHRS and CDR2 YFSETQ. The V and J ends lost 0 bases and 2 bases respectively, with 10 bases between them. The CDR3, as DNA: TGCGCCAGCAGCTTGGTCAGGGGCACCACAGATACGCAGTATTTT. Its protein is CASSLVRGTTDTQYF.

The V call is TRBV10-3, the J call TRBJ2-3; 9 nucleotides agree with TRBD2. With 6 bases clipped from V and 1 base from J, the junction kept 2 bases outside the gene matches. Germline CDR1 ENHRY, CDR2 SYGVKD. The CDR3 is made up of 14 amino acids. CDR3 sequence reads: CAIRQREGTDTQYF. CDR3 DNA sequence: TGTGCCATCAGGCAGCGGGAGGGCACAGATACGCAGTATTTT.

The genes are TRBV7-9 and TRBJ2-7; 7 nucleotides match TRBD2. This CDR3 has 15 residues. Trimming took 6 bases from V and 5 from J; bases not matched to a gene: 13. Germline V lookup: CDR1 SEHNR, CDR2 FQNEAQ (reference sequence). The CDR3 reads CASSPLGGGRNEQYF. The DNA of the CDR3 is TGTGCCAGCAGTCCCCTTGGGGGAGGGCGGAACGAGCAGTACTTC.

The V and J genes are TRBV27 and TRBJ2-3; D unclear. Germline CDR1 and CDR2: MNHEY and SMNVEV (reference sequence). This CDR3 is built from 14 residues. V lost 3 bases and J lost 0, with 7 bases in between. The CDR3 DNA reads TGTGCCAGCAGTTTTGTCGGCAGCACAGATACGCAGTATTTT. This codes for CASSFVGSTDTQYF.

The chain employs TRBV2 and TRBJ1-1, with D possibly TRBD1 on 5 matching bases. The V gene's germline CDR1 is SNHLY and CDR2 FYNNEI. This CDR3 has 16 amino acids. Trimming shortened V by 6 bases and J by 7 bases, and 24 bases separated the two germline ends. The CDR3 sequence: CASSAPPLGQKSEAFF. Written as DNA, the CDR3 is TGTGCCAGCAGCGCCCCTCCACTCGGACAAAAGAGTGAAGCTTTCTTT.

This chain joins TRBV27 and TRBJ1-5; D is perhaps TRBD1 (5 bases). This CDR3 has 16 residues. The germline CDR1 and CDR2 sequences are MNHEY and SMNVEV (reference sequence). V dropped 1 base and J dropped 0 bases, with 10 bases sitting between them. The CDR3 spells CASSLWGGVSNQPQHF. CDR3 DNA sequence: TGTGCCAGCAGTTTATGGGGGGGTGTTAGCAATCAGCCCCAGCATTTT.

Comment on this clone: The conserved phenylalanine or tryptophan normally closing the CDR3 is absent here, so this likely arose from a read error. It is unclear where the CDR3 begins or ends on the DNA, so no DNA is shown, and the CDR3 is as TCRdb lists it. The V gene is TRBV30, the J gene TRBJ2-7; the table's D gene call, TRBD1, was not cross checked with the DNA. Termini included, the CDR3 measures 11 amino acids. From germline, CDR1 is GTSNPN and CDR2 SVGIG (reference sequence). CDR3 loop: CAWRGLLGRRH.

The CDR3 reads CASSPRLARDNEQFF. Written as DNA, the CDR3 is TGTGCCAGCAGCCCTAGACTAGCGAGAGACAATGAGCAGTTCTTC. The V and J genes are TRBV7-2 and TRBJ2-1; 8 nucleotides align to TRBD2. V shed 5 bases, J shed 5 bases, and the junction held 8 bases outside the gene matches. Germline-derived CDR1 and CDR2 are SGHTA and FQGNSA. The CDR3 consists of 15 residues.

The chain combines TRBV2 with TRBJ1-4; D is undetermined. Trimming pared 7 bases from V and 4 bases from J, leaving 13 bases between. Germline lookup yields CDR1 SNHLY and CDR2 FYNNEI. CDR3 size: 14 residues. CDR3 protein: CASNRTPLNEKLFF. For the CDR3, the DNA is TGTGCCAGCAATAGGACGCCCCTTAATGAAAAACTGTTTTTT.

This clone was seen more than once but under ten times. This chain joins TRBV5-1 and TRBJ1-2; D gene unclear. The CDR3 totals 14 residues. CDR1 is SGHRS and CDR2 is YFSETQ in the germline V gene. V was pared by 2 bases and J by 5 bases, with 13 bases between. The CDR3 nucleotides read TGCGCCAGCAGCTTAGGAGACCTTGGGTATGGCTACACCTTC. Translating it yields CASSLGDLGYGYTF.

V usage is TRBV19 and J usage is TRBJ2-7; D could derive from TRBD1 or TRBD2 (5 bases each). Trimming took 5 bases from V and 4 from J, leaving 9 bases between them. In germline, CDR1 is LNHDA, CDR2 SQIVND (reference sequence). This CDR3 is 12 amino acids long. Here the CDR3 reads CASSRGEYEQYF. In DNA, the CDR3 is TGTGCCAGTAGTCGGGGCGAATACGAGCAGTACTTC. Together with reference TRBV19 and TRBJ2-7, the CDR3 gives the full variable domain: DGGITQSPKYLFRKEGQNVTLSCEQNLNHDAMYWYRQDPGQGLRLIYYSQIVNDFQKGDIAEGYSVSREKKESFPLTVTSAQKNPTAFYLCASSRGEYEQYFGPGTRLTVT.

The chain couples TRBV6-6 to TRBJ2-7; D may correspond to TRBD1 or TRBD2 (6 bases each). V was cut by 5 bases and J by 5 bases, with 19 bases left in between. The CDR3 contains 15 residues. Germline V gives CDR1 MNHNY, CDR2 SVGAGI (reference sequence). CDR3 sequence: CASSRPVLGGNEQYF. The CDR3 bases are TGTGCCAGCAGTCGACCGGTCCTCGGGGGCAACGAGCAGTACTTC.

This clone was seen just once. The J gene is TRBJ2-1, the V gene TRBV27; TRBD1 matches 12 bases. The germline CDR1 and CDR2 sequences are MNHEY and SMNVEV (reference sequence). The ends lost 1 base at V and 6 bases at J; junction bases unmatched: 7. CDR3 length: 17 amino acids. The CDR3 DNA follows: TGTGCCAGCAGTTTATGGGTAGGGACAGGGGGCCTCAATGAGCAGTTCTTC. Translating it yields CASSLWVGTGGLNEQFF.

The V and J genes are TRBV2 and TRBJ2-7, with 7 positions matching TRBD2. The CDR3 is 15 amino acids. Germline-derived CDR1 and CDR2 are SNHLY and FYNNEI. The J segment lost 0 bases and the V segment lost 6 bases, leaving 8 bases of the junction unmatched. The CDR3 coding sequence is TGTGCCAGCAGGCCTAGCGGCCCGAGCTCCTACGAGCAGTACTTC. This gives the protein CASRPSGPSSYEQYF.

This sequence joins TRBV2 and TRBJ2-5; no clear D gene. The V and J ends lost 6 bases and 2 bases respectively, with 13 bases between them. Germline CDR1 reads SNHLY; CDR2 reads FYNNEI. The CDR3 has 14 amino acids. CDR3 nucleotides: TGTGCCAGCAGGGTGACACCGACGCAAGAGACCCAGTACTTC. Translating gives CASRVTPTQETQYF. Looking up the rest from reference TRBV2 and TRBJ2-5 gives the full variable domain: EPEVTQTPSHQVTQMGQEVILRCVPISNHLYFYWYRQILGQKVEFLVSFYNNEISEKSEIFDDQFSVERPDGSNFTLKIRSTKLEDSAMYFCASRVTPTQETQYFGPGTRLLVL.

This sequence joins TRBV28 and TRBJ1-2; TRBD1 matches at 7 bases. CDR1 and CDR2 from the germline V gene are MDHEN and SYDVKM. The CDR3 covers 16 residues. Unmatched junction bases numbered 10, after V lost 6 bases and J lost 0 bases. The CDR3: CASSLMLGQPNYGYTF. In DNA form, the CDR3 reads TGTGCCAGCAGCCTCATGCTGGGACAGCCTAACTATGGCTACACCTTC.